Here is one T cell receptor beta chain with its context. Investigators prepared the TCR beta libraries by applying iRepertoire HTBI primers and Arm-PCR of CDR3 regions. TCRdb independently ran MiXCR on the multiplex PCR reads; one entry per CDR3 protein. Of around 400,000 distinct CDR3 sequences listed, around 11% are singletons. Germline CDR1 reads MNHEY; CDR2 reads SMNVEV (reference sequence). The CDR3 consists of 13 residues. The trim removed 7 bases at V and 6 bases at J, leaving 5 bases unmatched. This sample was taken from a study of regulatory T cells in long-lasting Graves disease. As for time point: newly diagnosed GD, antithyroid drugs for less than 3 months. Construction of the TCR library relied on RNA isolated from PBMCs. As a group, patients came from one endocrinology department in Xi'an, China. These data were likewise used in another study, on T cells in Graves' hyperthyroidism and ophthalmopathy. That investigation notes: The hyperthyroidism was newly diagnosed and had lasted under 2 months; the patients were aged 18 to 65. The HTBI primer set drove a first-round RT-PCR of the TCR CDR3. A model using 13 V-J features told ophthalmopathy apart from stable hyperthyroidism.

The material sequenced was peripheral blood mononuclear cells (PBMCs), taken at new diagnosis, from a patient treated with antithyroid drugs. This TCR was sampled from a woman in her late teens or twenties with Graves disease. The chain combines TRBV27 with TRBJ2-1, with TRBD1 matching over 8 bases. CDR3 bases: TGTGCCAGCAAGACAGGGGAAAGCAATGAGCAGTTCTTC. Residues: CASKTGESNEQFF.